The 29 T cell receptor beta chains listed next were all sequenced from one sample in a study of blood T cell repertoires in COVID-19. Repertoires were generated with immunoSEQ multiplex PCR, while TCRdb's copy carries only in-frame clones and drops some. Among about 230,000 clones, 80% to 90% were seen once, and the ten largest hold more than 0.75%. The sequenced sample was peripheral blood. The receptors originated from a man aged 35 to 55 with acute or convalescent COVID-19.

This chain connects TRBV29-1 to TRBJ1-2; D gene uncertain. V was trimmed by 4 bases and J by 5 bases, leaving 11 bases between them. The CDR3 has 12 amino acids. Germline V gives CDR1 SQVTM, CDR2 ANQGSEA. This CDR3 reads CSVAETAYGYTF. The CDR3 DNA reads as TGCAGCGTTGCGGAGACGGCTTATGGCTACACCTTC.

The chain is built from TRBV5-1 and TRBJ2-5; TRBD2 matches 7 bases. This CDR3 is built from 14 residues. V was pared by 0 bases and J by 3 bases, with 2 bases of the junction left unmatched. The germline CDR1 and CDR2 sequences are SGHRS and YFSETQ. The chain's CDR3 is CASSLGAGEETQYF. CDR3 nucleotide sequence: TGCGCCAGCAGCTTGGGGGCGGGAGAAGAGACCCAGTACTTC. The variable domain in full, with the rest retrieved from reference TRBV5-1 and TRBJ2-5, is KAGVTQTPRYLIKTRGQQVTLSCSPISGHRSVSWYQQTPGQGLQFLFEYFSETQRNKGNFPGRFSGRQFSNSRSEMNVSTLELGDSALYLCASSLGAGEETQYFGPGTRLLVL.

In its sample, this clone was seen a few times. The chain links TRBV6-1 to TRBJ2-2, with 9 bases aligning to TRBD1. The CDR3 extends over 15 amino acids. V was pared by 2 bases and J by 4 bases, with 2 bases of the junction left unmatched. From germline, CDR1 is MNHNS and CDR2 SASEGT. The CDR3, as DNA: TGTGCCAGCAGTGAACGGACAGGGGTCACCGGGGAGCTGTTTTTT. Its translation: CASSERTGVTGELFF.

The genes are TRBV19 and TRBJ1-4; unclear D gene. V was shortened by 3 bases and J by 0 bases, with 5 bases between the two germline ends. The V gene's germline CDR1 is LNHDA and CDR2 SQIVND (reference sequence). The CDR3 runs 14 residues. The CDR3 region is CASSILATNEKLFF. The DNA for the CDR3 is TGTGCCAGTAGTATTCTCGCAACTAATGAAAAACTGTTTTTT.

The chain uses TRBV19 and TRBJ1-2; 8 nucleotides agree with TRBD1. Germline trimming cut 5 bases from V and 7 bases from J; bases unmatched to any gene: 6. The CDR3 length is 13 residues. Looked up from germline, CDR1 is LNHDA and CDR2 is SQIVND (reference sequence). The CDR3 region is CASSHRTGLGYTF. Here the CDR3 DNA reads TGTGCCAGTAGTCACAGGACAGGGCTTGGCTACACCTTC.

This chain uses TRBV4-1 with TRBJ1-5; D unclear. V was shortened by 2 bases and J by 7 bases, with 21 bases between the two germline ends. CDR3 length equals 17 residues. Germline V gene data show CDR1 as MGHRA and CDR2 as YSYEKL. Written as DNA, the CDR3 is TGCGCCAGCAGCCAAATCCGACGAGCGGGCAGTGAGCAGCCCCAGCATTTT. Protein: CASSQIRRAGSEQPQHF.

The CDR3 DNA sequence: TGTGCCAGCAGCTTCCAGGGGGGCGCGAGGGGCTACACCTTC. Translated, it gives CASSFQGGARGYTF. The chain is built from TRBV5-4 and TRBJ1-2, with 7 bases identical to TRBD1. Per the germline V gene, CDR1 is SGHNT and CDR2 is YYREEE (reference sequence). Trimming removed 2 bases from V and 8 bases from J; junction bases left unmatched: 9. This CDR3 has 14 residues.

This chain connects TRBV4-3 to TRBJ2-7, with TRBD2 as a possible D gene (6 bases). Germline V gives CDR1 LGHNA, CDR2 YSLEER. This CDR3 region has 16 residues. Trimming took 3 bases from V and 1 from J, leaving 16 bases between them. The CDR3 protein is CASSQSLAATSYEQYF. For the CDR3, the DNA is TGCGCCAGCAGCCAGTCCTTAGCGGCTACATCCTACGAGCAGTACTTC.

This clone appeared a few times. This chain joins TRBV3-1 (or the pseudogene TRBV3-2) and TRBJ1-2; maybe TRBD1 (6 bases). The germline gives CDR1 LGHDT, CDR2 YNNKEL (reference sequence). Trimming left V 3 bases short and J 4 bases short, with 18 bases between. There are 16 residues in the CDR3. The CDR3 spells CASSHEWTVTTYGYTF. CDR3 DNA sequence: TGTGCCAGCAGCCATGAGTGGACAGTCACGACCTATGGCTACACCTTC.

The V gene is TRBV7-9, the J gene TRBJ1-5; the D is unclear. Germline V gene data show CDR1 as SEHNR and CDR2 as FQNEAQ (reference sequence). Trimming shortened V by 5 bases and J by 5 bases, and 22 bases separated the two germline ends. The CDR3 is 17 residues long. The CDR3 bases are TGTGCCAGCAGCCCGGACTCCCCTGTGGGATTCGATCAGCCCCAGCATTTT. Translating gives CASSPDSPVGFDQPQHF.

The rearrangement links TRBV9 to TRBJ1-1; a possible D gene is TRBD1 (6 bases). Trimming took 4 bases from V and 0 from J, leaving 16 bases between them. Germline lookup yields CDR1 SGDLS and CDR2 YYNGEE. The CDR3 loop spans 16 amino acids. The CDR3 DNA reads as TGTGCCAGCAGCCCACCCATGACAGGACTGAACACTGAAGCTTTCTTT. This encodes CASSPPMTGLNTEAFF.

This chain connects TRBV19 to TRBJ1-6; a possible D gene is TRBD1 (6 bases). The V end was cut by 9 bases, the J end by 7 bases, with 13 bases between. The CDR3 extends over 13 amino acids. Germline V CDR1 and CDR2: LNHDA, SQIVND (reference sequence). This CDR3 is CASLQGWNSPLHF. As DNA, the CDR3 is TGTGCCAGCCTACAGGGATGGAATTCACCCCTCCACTTT.

The chain recombines TRBV6-4 with TRBJ1-2; 9 positions agree with TRBD1. Germline CDR1 MRHNA, CDR2 SNTAGT. Losses at the gene ends were 6 bases for V and 7 bases for J; bases not matched to a gene: 9. The CDR3 totals 14 residues. CDR3 sequence: CASSDTGGRVGYTF. The CDR3 region has the DNA TGTGCCAGCAGCGACACAGGGGGCAGAGTTGGCTACACCTTC.

This clone occurred a few times. This sequence joins TRBV5-4 and TRBJ2-7; 11 bases match TRBD2. The CDR3 spans 15 residues. CDR1 and CDR2 (germline): SGHNT, YYREEE (reference sequence). V trimming: 4 bases; J trimming: 3 bases; junction bases outside the gene matches: 6. The CDR3 loop reads CASSKTSGDYYEQYF. DNA of the CDR3: TGTGCCAGCAGCAAGACTAGCGGGGACTACTACGAGCAGTACTTC.

This clone was picked up one time. This rearrangement joins TRBV7-9 to TRBJ2-7; D possibly corresponds to TRBD2 (7 bases). The germline V and J ends were trimmed by 5 bases and 5 bases, with 16 bases remaining between them. The germline V gene encodes CDR1 SEHNR and CDR2 FQNEAQ (reference sequence). The CDR3 is made up of 14 amino acids. CDR3 nucleotides: TGTGCCAGCAGCCAAGGGATAGGGGGGGACGAGCAGTACTTC. It specifies CASSQGIGGDEQYF. The whole variable domain, filled in from reference TRBV7-9 and TRBJ2-7, reads DTGVSQNPRHKITKRGQNVTFRCDPISEHNRLYWYRQTLGQGPEFLTYFQNEAQLEKSRLLSDRFSAERPKGSFSTLEIQRTEQGDSAMYLCASSQGIGGDEQYFGPGTRLTVT.

The chain employs TRBV5-4 and TRBJ2-5; 13 positions match TRBD2. Unmatched junction bases numbered 14, after V lost 4 bases and J lost 5 bases. Germline V lookup: CDR1 SGHNT, CDR2 YYREEE (reference sequence). This CDR3 is 18 amino acids long. Here the CDR3 DNA reads TGTGCCAGCAGCGCCGAACTAGCGGGGGGGCGATTGGACGAGACCCAGTACTTC. The encoded protein is CASSAELAGGRLDETQYF.

The chain employs TRBV27 and TRBJ2-7; D is perhaps TRBD1 (5 bases). V was shortened by 0 bases and J by 1 base, with 10 bases between the two germline ends. The CDR3 has 15 amino acids. Germline lookup yields CDR1 MNHEY and CDR2 SMNVEV (reference sequence). CDR3 coding DNA: TGTGCCAGCAGTTTATCGGCAGGGTGGTCCTACGAGCAGTACTTC. The encoded protein is CASSLSAGWSYEQYF.

The rearrangement joins TRBV4-2 to TRBJ1-3; D is unclear. The CDR3 has 16 amino acids. Trimming cost V 0 bases and J 0 bases, with 9 bases left between them. CDR1 is LGHNA and CDR2 is YNFKEQ in the germline V gene. This chain's CDR3 is CASSQEGGSSGNTIYF. As DNA, the CDR3 is TGTGCCAGCAGCCAAGAAGGAGGGAGCTCTGGAAACACCATATATTTT.

The chain recombines TRBV10-3 with TRBJ1-2; D may be TRBD1 (5 bases). The germline gives CDR1 ENHRY, CDR2 SYGVKD. The CDR3 length is 13 residues. V lost 4 bases, J lost 6 bases, and 12 bases lay in between. CDR3 protein: CAISGEGEDGYTF. CDR3 bases: TGTGCCATCAGTGGTGAAGGGGAGGATGGCTACACCTTC.

The chain employs TRBV6-2 or TRBV6-3 and TRBJ2-5; TRBD1 matches 9 bases. With V trimmed by 6 bases and J by 4 bases, 9 bases remained unmatched. CDR1 is MNHEY and CDR2 is SVGEGT in the germline V gene. The CDR3 is 15 amino acids. The CDR3 DNA reads TGTGCCAGCAGCCGGGACAGGGTTAATCGAGAGACCCAGTACTTC. Translation: CASSRDRVNRETQYF.

V and J are TRBV6-1 and TRBJ2-5; 7 nucleotides match TRBD2. Germline CDR1 and CDR2: MNHNS and SASEGT. The CDR3 is 16 amino acids. V trimming: 1 base; J trimming: 3 bases; junction bases outside the gene matches: 8. The CDR3 DNA sequence: TGTGCCAGCAGTGAAGTCAAAGGTCTAGCGGAAGAGACCCAGTACTTC. It is translated as CASSEVKGLAEETQYF.

The chain links TRBV30 to TRBJ1-1; TRBD1 matches 8 bases. V was clipped by 2 bases and J by 6 bases; unmatched bases: 5. Germline values: CDR1 GTSNPN, CDR2 SVGIG (reference sequence). The CDR3 is 13 residues long. As DNA, the CDR3 is TGTGCCTGGAGTTATGACAGGGGCTCTGAAGCTTTCTTT. Its protein product is CAWSYDRGSEAFF.

This chain connects TRBV29-1 to TRBJ1-1; D not certain. The ends were cut back, 7 bases at V and 7 bases at J, with 13 bases in the middle. Per germline, CDR1 SQVTM and CDR2 ANQGSEA. The CDR3 runs 11 residues. The CDR3 protein is CSAITQVEAFF. The DNA for the CDR3 is TGCAGCGCCATTACCCAGGTTGAAGCTTTCTTT.

This chain links TRBV9 with TRBJ2-1; 9 bases fit TRBD2. The CDR3 spans 15 residues. Germline lookup yields CDR1 SGDLS and CDR2 YYNGEE. With 0 bases clipped from V and 5 bases from J, the junction kept 3 bases outside the gene matches. CDR3 loop: CASSVDAGGHNEQFF. CDR3 DNA: TGTGCCAGCAGCGTAGACGCGGGGGGGCACAATGAGCAGTTCTTC.

This clone has only a few counts. The rearrangement joins TRBV2 to TRBJ1-6; D gene ambiguous. Germline V gene data show CDR1 as SNHLY and CDR2 as FYNNEI. V lost 7 bases and J 7 bases, leaving 14 bases between the germline ends. CDR3 size: 14 residues. CDR3 residues: CASTRTGVNSPLHF. The CDR3 DNA sequence: TGTGCCAGCACTAGAACTGGAGTGAATTCACCCCTCCACTTT.

This rearrangement joins TRBV18 to TRBJ2-1, with D possibly being TRBD1 (5 bases). The CDR3 covers 15 residues. Germline loops: CDR1 KGHSH, CDR2 LQKENI. V was clipped by 2 bases and J by 7 bases, with 15 bases between them. The CDR3 spells CASSPTLQGKNEQFF. The CDR3 DNA sequence: TGTGCCAGCTCACCAACCCTTCAGGGTAAAAATGAGCAGTTCTTC.

This chain links TRBV7-9 with TRBJ2-3; 7 bases agree with TRBD1. The CDR3 has 15 residues. Germline V gives CDR1 SEHNR, CDR2 FQNEAQ (reference sequence). With V trimmed by 5 bases and J by 0 bases, 5 bases remained unmatched. The CDR3 region is CASSTGTVSTDTQYF. CDR3 DNA: TGTGCCAGCAGCACCGGGACAGTTAGCACAGATACGCAGTATTTT.

The chain links TRBV5-6 to TRBJ2-1; 10 nucleotides align to TRBD1. The V gene end was trimmed by 3 bases and the J gene end by 9 bases; junction bases not matched to a gene: 9. This CDR3 comprises 15 residues. Per germline, CDR1 SGHDT and CDR2 YYEEEE. The CDR3 reads CASSSTGTGAREQFF. In DNA form, the CDR3 reads TGTGCCAGCAGCTCTACCGGGACAGGGGCCCGTGAGCAGTTCTTC. Full variable domain (rest looked up from reference TRBV5-6 and TRBJ2-1): DAGVTQSPTHLIKTRGQQVTLRCSPKSGHDTVSWYQQALGQGPQFIFQYYEEEERQRGNFPDRFSGHQFPNYSSELNVNALLLGDSALYLCASSSTGTGAREQFFGPGTRLTVL.

The V gene is TRBV7-6, the J gene TRBJ2-1, with D maybe TRBD1 (5 bases). The V end lost 5 bases, the J end lost 7 bases, and 12 bases lay between the germline ends. The CDR3 extends over 13 amino acids. CDR1 and CDR2 (germline): SGHVS, FNYEAQ. This CDR3 reads CASSRQTDNEQFF. The CDR3 DNA is TGTGCCAGCAGCCGACAGACTGATAATGAGCAGTTCTTC.